This entry describes one TCR beta chain. As yet, its antigen is unknown. Evenly divided among several immunoSEQ plates was the genomic DNA of each subset. Original handling: Filtering was not the same, since immunoSEQ gave junction-only sequences without quality scores. Some clones are missing from TCRdb's copy, which holds only in-frame ones; the method was immunoSEQ multiplex PCR. That table gives V, J and clone size, and the DNA gave D and trimming. The sample lists around 2.1 million clones; 85% to 95% were seen once. These data originate in a study of shared clonotypes between healthy human individuals. The germline V gene has CDR1 MNHEY and CDR2 SVGAGI. Trimming left V 2 bases short and J 0 bases short, with 11 bases between. This CDR3 contains 15 residues. Naive CD8 cells lacked CD45RO, underwent positive selection for CCR7 and left out terminally differentiated effector memory CD45RA+ cells.

Study-wide results and caveats: Sampling was confined to blood; repertoires within tissues likely differ.

Material: naive CD8+ T cells from PBMCs. The chain joins TRBV6-5 to TRBJ2-7; D tentatively fits TRBD1 or TRBD2 (5 bases each). This receptor was identified in a young man in good health. Some clones in this sample may be carry-over from other donors' samples. CDR3 bases: TGTGCCAGCAGTTACGGGGACCCCAGCTCCTACGAGCAGTACTTC. This codes for CASSYGDPSSYEQYF.